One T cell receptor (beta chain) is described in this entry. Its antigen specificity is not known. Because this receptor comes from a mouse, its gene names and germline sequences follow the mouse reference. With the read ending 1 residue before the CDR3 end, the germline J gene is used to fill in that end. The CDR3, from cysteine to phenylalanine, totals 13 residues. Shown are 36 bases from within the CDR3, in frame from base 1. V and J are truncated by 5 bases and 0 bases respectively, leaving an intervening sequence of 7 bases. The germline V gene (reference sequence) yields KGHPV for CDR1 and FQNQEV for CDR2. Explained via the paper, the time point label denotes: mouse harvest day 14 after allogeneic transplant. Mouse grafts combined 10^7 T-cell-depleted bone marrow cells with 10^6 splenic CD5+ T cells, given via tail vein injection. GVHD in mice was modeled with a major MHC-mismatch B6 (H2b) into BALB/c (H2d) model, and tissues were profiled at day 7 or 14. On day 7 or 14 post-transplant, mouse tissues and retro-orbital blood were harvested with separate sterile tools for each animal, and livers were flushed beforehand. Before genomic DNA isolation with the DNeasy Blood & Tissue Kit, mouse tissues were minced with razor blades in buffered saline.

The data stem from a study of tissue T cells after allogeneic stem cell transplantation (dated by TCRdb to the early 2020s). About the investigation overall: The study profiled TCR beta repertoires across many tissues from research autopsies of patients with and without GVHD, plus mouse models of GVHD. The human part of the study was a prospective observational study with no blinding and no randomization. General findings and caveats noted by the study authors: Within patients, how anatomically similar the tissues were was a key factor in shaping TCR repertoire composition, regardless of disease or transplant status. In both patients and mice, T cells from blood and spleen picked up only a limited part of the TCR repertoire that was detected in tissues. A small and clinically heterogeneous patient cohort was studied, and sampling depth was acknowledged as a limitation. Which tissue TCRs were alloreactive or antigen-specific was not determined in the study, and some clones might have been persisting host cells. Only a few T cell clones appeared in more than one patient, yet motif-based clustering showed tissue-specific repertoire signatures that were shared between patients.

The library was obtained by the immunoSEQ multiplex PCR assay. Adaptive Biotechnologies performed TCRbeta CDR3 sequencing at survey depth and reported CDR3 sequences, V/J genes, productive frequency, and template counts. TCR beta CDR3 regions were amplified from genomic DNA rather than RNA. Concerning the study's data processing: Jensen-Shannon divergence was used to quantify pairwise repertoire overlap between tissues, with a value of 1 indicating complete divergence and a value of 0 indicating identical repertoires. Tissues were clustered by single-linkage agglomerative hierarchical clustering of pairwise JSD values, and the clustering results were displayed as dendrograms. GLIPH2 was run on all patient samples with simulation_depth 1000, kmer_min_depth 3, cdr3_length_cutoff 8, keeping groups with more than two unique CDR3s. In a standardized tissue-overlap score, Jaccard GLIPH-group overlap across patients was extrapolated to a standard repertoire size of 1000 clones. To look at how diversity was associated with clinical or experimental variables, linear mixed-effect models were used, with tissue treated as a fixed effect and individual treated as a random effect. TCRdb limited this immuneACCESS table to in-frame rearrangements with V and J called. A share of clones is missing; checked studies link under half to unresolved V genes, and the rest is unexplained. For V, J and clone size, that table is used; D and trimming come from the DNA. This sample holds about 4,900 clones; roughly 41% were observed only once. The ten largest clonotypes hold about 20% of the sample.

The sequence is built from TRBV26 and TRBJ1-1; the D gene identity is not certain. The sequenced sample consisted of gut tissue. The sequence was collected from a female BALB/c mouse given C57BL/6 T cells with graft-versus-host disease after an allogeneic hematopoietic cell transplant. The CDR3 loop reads CASSSQANTEVFF. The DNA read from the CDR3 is TGTGCCAGCAGTTCACAAGCAAACACAGAAGTCTTC.